This is a list of T cell receptor beta chains from one sample in a study of cytomegalovirus exposure and HLA in healthy donors. Profiling relied on immunoSEQ multiplex PCR, and the TCRdb table lists in-frame clones only, not all of them. This sample has some 150,000 clones, with about 79% found just once. Sequenced: PBMCs. Every receptor here comes from a female donor in good health and CMV-seropositive. The CDR3 runs from the conserved cysteine through the conserved F or W. The D gene is left open where the match is weak. Expanded clones are given a class, and other clones once, few, many or no size at all.

>TRBJ2-1|NA|TRBD1|TRBV18
CASSQRQGNNEQFF
TGTGCCAGCTCCCAAAGACAGGGCAACAATGAGCAGTTCTTC
>TRBJ2-7|NA|TRBD1|TRBV19
CASSTGTGADYEQYF
TGTGCCAGTAGTACCGGGACAGGGGCGGACTACGAGCAGTACTTC
>TRBJ2-7|NA|TRBD1|TRBV10-2
CASRDRAYEQYF
TGCGCCAGCAGGGACAGGGCCTACGAGCAGTACTTC
>TRBJ1-5|NA|NA|TRBV28
CASSETANSNQPQHF
TGTGCCAGCAGTGAGACAGCAAATAGCAATCAGCCCCAGCATTTT
>TRBJ2-5|NA|TRBD2|TRBV14
CASSQVPSGAKETQYF
TGTGCCAGCAGCCAAGTCCCTAGCGGGGCGAAAGAGACCCAGTACTTC
>TRBJ1-5|NA|NA|TRBV28
CASTSRGRAQHF
TGTGCCAGCACCTCTCGAGGGAGGGCCCAGCATTTT
>TRBJ1-3|NA|NA|TRBV7-6
CASSLRGEKSSGNTIYF
TGTGCCAGCAGCTTACGAGGCGAGAAGAGCTCTGGAAACACCATATATTTT
>TRBJ1-1|NA|NA|TRBV28
CASSSAGLNTEAFF
TGTGCCAGCAGTTCGGCAGGTCTGAACACTGAAGCTTTCTTT
>TRBJ1-3|NA|NA|TRBV28
CASSLGGNTIYF
TGTGCCAGCAGTTTAGGCGGAAACACCATATATTTT
>TRBJ1-4|NA|TRBD1|TRBV5-6
CASRPQGAANEKLFF
TGTGCCAGCAGACCCCAGGGGGCAGCTAATGAAAAACTGTTTTTT
>TRBJ2-2|NA|TRBD1|TRBV6-1
CASSAQGALPGELFF
TGTGCCAGCAGTGCACAGGGGGCGCTTCCCGGGGAGCTGTTTTTT
>TRBJ2-1|NA|TRBD2|TRBV9
CASSPLAGGFNEQFF
TGTGCCAGCAGCCCACTAGCGGGAGGGTTCAATGAGCAGTTCTTC
>TRBJ1-5|NA|NA|TRBV6-5
CASSLPGPRDQPQHF
TGTGCCAGCAGCTTACCGGGCCCGAGGGATCAGCCCCAGCATTTT
>TRBJ2-7|NA|NA|TRBV2
CASSESGYEQYF
TGTGCCAGCAGTGAGAGCGGATACGAGCAGTACTTC
>TRBJ1-1|NA|TRBD1|TRBV18
CASSGTGGGSEAFF
TGTGCCAGCTCGGGGACAGGGGGGGGATCTGAAGCTTTCTTT
>TRBJ1-3|few|TRBD1|TRBV30
CAWSWTGGNTIYF
TGTGCCTGGAGTTGGACAGGTGGAAACACCATATATTTT
>TRBJ1-4|once|TRBD1|TRBV7-9
CASSLGQGDEKLFF
TGTGCCAGCAGCTTAGGGCAGGGGGATGAAAAACTGTTTTTT
>TRBJ1-4|NA|TRBD1|TRBV5-1
CASSPEGATNEKLFF
TGCGCCAGCAGCCCCGAGGGGGCGACTAATGAAAAACTGTTTTTT
>TRBJ2-7|NA|NA|TRBV7-9
CASSLERTMYEQYF
TGTGCCAGCAGCTTAGAACGGACAATGTACGAGCAGTACTTC
>TRBJ1-6|NA|TRBD1|TRBV28
CASSLRYRGARTNSPLHF
TGTGCCAGCAGTTTAAGGTACAGGGGCGCGCGGACTAATTCACCCCTCCACTTT
>TRBJ2-4|NA|NA|TRBV2
CASSRQPRDIQYF
TGTGCCAGCAGTAGACAGCCAAGGGACATTCAGTACTTC
>TRBJ2-7|once|NA|TRBV10-3
CAISEQGWEQYF
TGTGCCATCAGTGAGCAGGGCTGGGAGCAGTACTTC
>TRBJ1-1|NA|NA|TRBV6-5
CASSYSQGLNTEAFF
TGTGCCAGCAGTTACTCACAGGGACTGAACACTGAAGCTTTCTTT
>TRBJ2-1|NA|NA|TRBV30
CAWSLPGGNEQFF
TGTGCCTGGAGTCTACCCGGCGGGAATGAGCAGTTCTTC
>TRBJ1-2|NA|NA|TRBV7-9
CASSLNTRHGYTF
TGTGCCAGCAGCTTAAATACGCGTCATGGCTACACCTTC
>TRBJ2-7|NA|NA|TRBV10-3
CAISESSQGTYEQYF
TGTGCCATCAGTGAGTCGTCACAGGGAACCTACGAGCAGTACTTC
>TRBJ1-2|NA|TRBD1|TRBV7-9
CASSLTGIPYGYTF
TGTGCCAGCAGCTTGACAGGGATTCCCTATGGCTACACCTTC
>TRBJ2-7|NA|NA|TRBV5-6
CASIDRLSYEQYF
TGTGCCAGCATTGACCGACTATCCTACGAGCAGTACTTC
>TRBJ2-1|NA|TRBD2|TRBV7-3
CASSLGLAGEGIGAYNEQFF
TGTGCCAGCAGCCTCGGACTAGCGGGAGAAGGAATAGGGGCTTACAATGAGCAGTTCTTC
>TRBJ1-1|NA|NA|TRBV5-1
CASNKGTPNTEAFF
TGCGCCAGCAACAAAGGGACACCGAACACTGAAGCTTTCTTT
>TRBJ1-1|NA|TRBD1|TRBV6-5
CASSYLGQPNTEAFF
TGTGCCAGCAGTTACCTGGGACAGCCGAACACTGAAGCTTTCTTT
>TRBJ1-2|NA|NA|TRBV6-1
CASSNAEGYGYTF
TGTGCCAGCAGCAACGCAGAGGGCTATGGCTACACCTTC
>TRBJ1-1|NA|NA|TRBV6-5
CASRVQKNTEAFF
TGTGCCAGCAGGGTACAGAAGAACACTGAAGCTTTCTTT
>TRBJ1-1|NA|NA|TRBV13
CASSLSSGTTNTEAFF
TGTGCCAGCAGTCTATCCTCCGGGACAACGAACACTGAAGCTTTCTTT
>TRBJ2-7|NA|TRBD2|TRBV7-2
CASSANPAGDQQYF
TGTGCCAGCTCCGCGAACCCAGCGGGAGACCAGCAGTACTTC
>TRBJ2-1|NA|TRBD1|TRBV2
CASTRDSLYNEQFF
TGTGCCAGCACCCGGGACAGTCTCTACAATGAGCAGTTCTTC
>TRBJ2-3|NA|NA|TRBV19
CASSMRTDTQYF
TGTGCCAGTAGTATGCGAACAGATACGCAGTATTTT
>TRBJ1-5|NA|TRBD1|TRBV11-3
CASNHSGTENQPQHF
TGTGCCAGCAACCATTCCGGGACAGAAAATCAGCCCCAGCATTTT
>TRBJ2-1|NA|TRBD2|TRBV28
CASPPSGGVYNEQFF
TGTGCCAGCCCACCTAGCGGGGGGGTCTACAATGAGCAGTTCTTC
>TRBJ1-2|once|NA|TRBV5-1
CASSSTTAANYGYTF
TGCGCCAGCAGCTCTACAACAGCCGCTAACTATGGCTACACCTTC
>TRBJ2-1|NA|NA|TRBV7-7
CASSLGLAIGNEQFF
TGTGCCAGCAGCTTAGGCCTAGCGATCGGAAATGAGCAGTTCTTC
>TRBJ1-2|NA|NA|TRBV7-9
CASSPAGESYGYTF
TGTGCCAGCAGCCCCGCCGGTGAGTCCTATGGCTACACCTTC
>TRBJ2-7|NA|NA|TRBV6-5
CATAGDEARYEQYF
TGTGCCACCGCTGGAGACGAGGCTCGCTACGAGCAGTACTTC
>TRBJ1-4|NA|TRBD1|TRBV7-9
CASSVAGTGSEKLFF
TGTGCCAGCAGCGTGGCCGGGACAGGGTCTGAAAAACTGTTTTTT
>TRBJ1-5|NA|NA|TRBV19
CASSIGVGFDQPQHF
TGTGCCAGTAGTATAGGGGTGGGCTTCGATCAGCCCCAGCATTTT
>TRBJ2-2|few|NA|TRBV25-1
CASSENGGLKTGELFF
TGTGCCAGCAGTGAAAATGGGGGACTGAAGACCGGGGAGCTGTTTTTT
>TRBJ1-1|NA|NA|TRBV14
CASSFYASMNTEAFF
TGTGCCAGCAGCTTCTACGCTAGCATGAACACTGAAGCTTTCTTT
>TRBJ2-7|NA|NA|TRBV2
CASRPRGGSSYEQYF
TGTGCCAGCAGACCAAGGGGCGGTTCCTCCTACGAGCAGTACTTC
>TRBJ2-5|NA|NA|TRBV19
CASSEMERSETQYF
TGTGCCAGTAGCGAGATGGAGCGATCGGAGACCCAGTACTTC
>TRBJ2-7|NA|TRBD2|TRBV5-1
CASSSLAGGPYEQYF
TGCGCCAGCAGCTCGTTAGCGGGGGGGCCTTACGAGCAGTACTTC
>TRBJ2-1|NA|NA|TRBV10-1
CASSEVQGYNEQFF
TGCGCCAGCAGTGAAGTACAGGGATACAATGAGCAGTTCTTC
>TRBJ2-3|NA|TRBD2|TRBV15
CATSTGLAGLVDTQYF
TGTGCCACCAGCACGGGACTAGCGGGCCTCGTGGATACGCAGTATTTT
>TRBJ2-7|NA|TRBD2|TRBV27
CASSPYLAGGSYEQYF
TGTGCCAGCAGTCCATACCTAGCGGGGGGAAGCTACGAGCAGTACTTC
>TRBJ1-1|NA|TRBD1|TRBV28
CASSTPGQGLFF
TGTGCCAGCAGTACCCCGGGACAGGGTCTTTTCTTT
>TRBJ2-5|NA|TRBD2|TRBV7-3
CASSLGRGAQETQYF
TGTGCCAGCAGCTTAGGGCGGGGGGCCCAAGAGACCCAGTACTTC
>TRBJ2-2|NA|TRBD1|TRBV13
CASSTTGTANTGELFF
TGTGCCAGCAGCACGACCGGGACAGCGAACACCGGGGAGCTGTTTTTT
>TRBJ2-1|NA|NA|TRBV7-3
CASSLGGDDEQFF
TGTGCCAGCAGCTTAGGAGGGGACGATGAGCAGTTCTTC
>TRBJ1-1|NA|NA|TRBV11-1
CASSSTSGLIRAMNTEAFF
TGTGCCAGCAGCTCCACCTCGGGACTCATCCGGGCCATGAACACTGAAGCTTTCTTT
>TRBJ2-7|NA|TRBD1|TRBV5-1
CASSLGGQGYEQYF
TGCGCCAGCAGCTTGGGTGGACAGGGGTACGAGCAGTACTTC
>TRBJ1-1|NA|NA|TRBV4-1
CASNLGLRVPEAFF
TGCGCCAGCAATTTGGGGCTTCGGGTCCCTGAAGCTTTCTTT